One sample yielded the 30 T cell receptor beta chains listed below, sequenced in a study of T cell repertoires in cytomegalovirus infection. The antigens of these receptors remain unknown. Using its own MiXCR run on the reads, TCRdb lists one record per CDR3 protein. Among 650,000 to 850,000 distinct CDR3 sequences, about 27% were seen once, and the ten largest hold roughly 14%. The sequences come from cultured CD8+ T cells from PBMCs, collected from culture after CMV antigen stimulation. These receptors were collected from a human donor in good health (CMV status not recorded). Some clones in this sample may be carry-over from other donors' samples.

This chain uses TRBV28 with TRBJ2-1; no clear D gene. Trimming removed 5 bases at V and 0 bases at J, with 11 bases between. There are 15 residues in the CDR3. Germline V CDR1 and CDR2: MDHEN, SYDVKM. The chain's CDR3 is CASSRTPSSYNEQFF. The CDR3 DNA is TGTGCCAGCAGTCGGACCCCGAGCTCCTACAATGAGCAGTTCTTC.

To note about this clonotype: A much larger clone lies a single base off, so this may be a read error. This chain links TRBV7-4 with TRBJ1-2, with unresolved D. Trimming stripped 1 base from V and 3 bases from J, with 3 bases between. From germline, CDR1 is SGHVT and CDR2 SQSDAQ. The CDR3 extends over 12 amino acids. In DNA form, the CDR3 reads TGTGCCAGCAGCTTAGTCGACTATGGCTACACCTTC. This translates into CASSLVDYGYTF.

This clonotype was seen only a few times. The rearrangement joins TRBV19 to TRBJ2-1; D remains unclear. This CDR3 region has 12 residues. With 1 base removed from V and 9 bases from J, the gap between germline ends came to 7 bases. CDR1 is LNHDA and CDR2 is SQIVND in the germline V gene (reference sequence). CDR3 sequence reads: CASSIGSPEQFF. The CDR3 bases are TGTGCCAGTAGTATAGGGTCCCCTGAGCAGTTCTTC.

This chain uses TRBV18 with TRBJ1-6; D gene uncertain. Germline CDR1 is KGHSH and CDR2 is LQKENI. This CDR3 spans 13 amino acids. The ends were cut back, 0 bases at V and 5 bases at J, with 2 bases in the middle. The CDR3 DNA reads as TGTGCCAGCTCACCACCCAATAATTCACCCCTCCACTTT. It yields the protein CASSPPNNSPLHF.

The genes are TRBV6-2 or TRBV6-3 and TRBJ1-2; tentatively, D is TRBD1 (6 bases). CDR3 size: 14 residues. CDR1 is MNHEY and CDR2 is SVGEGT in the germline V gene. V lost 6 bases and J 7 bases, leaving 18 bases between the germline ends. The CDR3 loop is CASRWETGLVGYTF. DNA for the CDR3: TGTGCCAGCAGGTGGGAAACAGGGCTTGTTGGCTACACCTTC.

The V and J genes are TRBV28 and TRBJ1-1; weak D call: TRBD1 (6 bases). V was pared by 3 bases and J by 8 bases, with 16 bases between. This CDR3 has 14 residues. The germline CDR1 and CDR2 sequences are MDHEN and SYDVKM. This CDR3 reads CASSFPTGAGEAFF. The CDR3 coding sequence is TGTGCCAGCAGTTTTCCCACGGGGGCGGGGGAAGCTTTCTTT.

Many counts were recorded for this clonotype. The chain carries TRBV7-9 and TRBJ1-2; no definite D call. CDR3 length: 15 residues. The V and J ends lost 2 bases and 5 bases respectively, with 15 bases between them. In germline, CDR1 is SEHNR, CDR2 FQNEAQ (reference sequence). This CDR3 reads CASSLSPTVSYGYTF. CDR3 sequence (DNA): TGTGCCAGCAGCTTATCCCCTACAGTTTCGTATGGCTACACCTTC.

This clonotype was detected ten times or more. The DNA of the CDR3 is TGTGCCAGCAGCTTAGTAACCGCAGATACGCAGTATTTT. Translated: CASSLVTADTQYF. This chain joins TRBV7-2 and TRBJ2-3; D ambiguous. The germline gives CDR1 SGHTA, CDR2 FQGNSA. This CDR3 is built from 13 residues. Trimming removed 1 base at V and 4 bases at J, with 6 bases between.

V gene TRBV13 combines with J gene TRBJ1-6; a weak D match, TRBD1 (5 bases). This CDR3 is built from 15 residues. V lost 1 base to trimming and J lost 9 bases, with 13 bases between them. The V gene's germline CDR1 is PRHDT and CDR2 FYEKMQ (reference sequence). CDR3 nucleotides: TGTGCCAGCAGCTTAGACGGGGGGAATGGTTCACCCCTCCACTTT. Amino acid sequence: CASSLDGGNGSPLHF.

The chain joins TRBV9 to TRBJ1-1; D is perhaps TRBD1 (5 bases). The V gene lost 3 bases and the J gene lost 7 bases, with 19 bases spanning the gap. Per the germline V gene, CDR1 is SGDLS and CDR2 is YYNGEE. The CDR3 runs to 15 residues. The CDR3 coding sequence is TGTGCCAGCAGCGCTTGGGGGTTACAGGAAGGTGAAGCTTTCTTT. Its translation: CASSAWGLQEGEAFF.

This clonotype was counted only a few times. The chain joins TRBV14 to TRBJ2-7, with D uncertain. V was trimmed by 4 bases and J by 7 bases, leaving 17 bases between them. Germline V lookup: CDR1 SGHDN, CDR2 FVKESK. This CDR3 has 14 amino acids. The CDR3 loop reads CASSPFQEPREQYV. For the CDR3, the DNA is TGTGCCAGCAGCCCGTTCCAGGAGCCTCGGGAGCAGTACGTC.

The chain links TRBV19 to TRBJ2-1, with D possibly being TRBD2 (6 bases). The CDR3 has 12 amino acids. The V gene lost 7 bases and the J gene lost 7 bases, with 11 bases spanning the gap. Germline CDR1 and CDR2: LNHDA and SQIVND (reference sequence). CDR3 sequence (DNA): TGTGCCAGTACCTCTCGGGGGAATGAGCAGTTCTTC. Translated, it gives CASTSRGNEQFF.

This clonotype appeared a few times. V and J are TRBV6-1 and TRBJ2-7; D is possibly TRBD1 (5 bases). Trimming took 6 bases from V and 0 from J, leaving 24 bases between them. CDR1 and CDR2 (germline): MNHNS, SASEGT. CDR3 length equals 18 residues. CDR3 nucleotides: TGTGCCAGCAGCAGGGTGCCCTCCAAAAATCCTAGCTCCTACGAGCAGTACTTC. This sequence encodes CASSRVPSKNPSSYEQYF.

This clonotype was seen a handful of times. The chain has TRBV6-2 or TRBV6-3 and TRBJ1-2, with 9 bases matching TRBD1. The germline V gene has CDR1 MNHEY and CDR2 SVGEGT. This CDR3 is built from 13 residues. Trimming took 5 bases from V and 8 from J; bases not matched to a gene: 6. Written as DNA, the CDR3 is TGTGCCAGCAGTAGAGGACAGGGGAACGGCTACACCTTC. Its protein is CASSRGQGNGYTF.

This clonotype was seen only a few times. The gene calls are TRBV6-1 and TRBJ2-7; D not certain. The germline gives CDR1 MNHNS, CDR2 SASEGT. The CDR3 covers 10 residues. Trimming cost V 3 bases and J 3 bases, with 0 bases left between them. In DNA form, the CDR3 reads TGTGCCAGCAGTGACTACGAGCAGTACGTC. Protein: CASSDYEQYV.

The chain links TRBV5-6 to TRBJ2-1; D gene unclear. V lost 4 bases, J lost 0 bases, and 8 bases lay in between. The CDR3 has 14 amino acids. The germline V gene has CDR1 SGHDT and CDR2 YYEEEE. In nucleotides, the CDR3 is TGTGCCAGCAGCCCCAGAATCTCCTACAATGAGCAGTTCTTC. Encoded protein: CASSPRISYNEQFF.

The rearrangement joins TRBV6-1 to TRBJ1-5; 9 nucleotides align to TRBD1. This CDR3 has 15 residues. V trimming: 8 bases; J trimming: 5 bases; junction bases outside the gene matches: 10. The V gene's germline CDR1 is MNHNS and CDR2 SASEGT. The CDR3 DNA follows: TGTGCCAGCTGTACCCGGGACAGGGTTTATCAGCCCCAGCATTTT. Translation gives CASCTRDRVYQPQHF.

CDR3 sequence reads: CASKTVTTNTGELFF. In DNA, the CDR3 is TGTGCCAGTAAAACAGTTACTACGAACACCGGGGAGCTGTTTTTT. This rearrangement joins TRBV19 to TRBJ2-2; D not resolved. This CDR3 is built from 15 residues. From germline, CDR1 is LNHDA and CDR2 SQIVND (reference sequence). Trimming stripped 7 bases from V and 0 bases from J, with 12 bases between.

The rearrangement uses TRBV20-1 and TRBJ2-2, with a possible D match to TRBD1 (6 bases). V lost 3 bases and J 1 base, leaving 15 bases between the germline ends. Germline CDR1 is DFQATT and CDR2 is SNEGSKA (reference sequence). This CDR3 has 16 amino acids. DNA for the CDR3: TGCAGTGCTAGGCGGACAGAAGAGATGAACACCGGGGAGCTGTTTTTT. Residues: CSARRTEEMNTGELFF.

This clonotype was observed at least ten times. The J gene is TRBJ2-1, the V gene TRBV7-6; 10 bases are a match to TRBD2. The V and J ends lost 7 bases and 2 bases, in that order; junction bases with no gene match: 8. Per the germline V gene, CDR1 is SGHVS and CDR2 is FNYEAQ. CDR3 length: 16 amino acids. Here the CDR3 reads CASTPLSGGAYNEQFF. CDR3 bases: TGTGCCAGCACCCCGTTAAGCGGGGGGGCCTACAATGAGCAGTTCTTC.

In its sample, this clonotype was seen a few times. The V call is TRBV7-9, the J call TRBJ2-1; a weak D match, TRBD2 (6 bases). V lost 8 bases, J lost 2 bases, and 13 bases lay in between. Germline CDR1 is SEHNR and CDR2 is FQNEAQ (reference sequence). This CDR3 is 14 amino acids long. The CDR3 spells CASLGGGAYNEQFF. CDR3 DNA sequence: TGTGCCAGCTTGGGGGGTGGGGCCTACAATGAGCAGTTCTTC.

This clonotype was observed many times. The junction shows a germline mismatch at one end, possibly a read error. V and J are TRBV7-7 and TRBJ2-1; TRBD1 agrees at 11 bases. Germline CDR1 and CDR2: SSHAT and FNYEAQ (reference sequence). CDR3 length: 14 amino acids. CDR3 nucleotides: TGTGCTAGCAGCCTTGGACAGGGGGCGTCTGAGCAGTTCTTC. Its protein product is CASSLGQGASEQFF.

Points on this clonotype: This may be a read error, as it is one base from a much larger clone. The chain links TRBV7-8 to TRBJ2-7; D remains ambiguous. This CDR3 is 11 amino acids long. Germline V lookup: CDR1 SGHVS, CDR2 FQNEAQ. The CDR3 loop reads CASSTYYELYF. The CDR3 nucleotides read TGTGCCAGCAGCACCTACTACGAGCTGTACTTC.

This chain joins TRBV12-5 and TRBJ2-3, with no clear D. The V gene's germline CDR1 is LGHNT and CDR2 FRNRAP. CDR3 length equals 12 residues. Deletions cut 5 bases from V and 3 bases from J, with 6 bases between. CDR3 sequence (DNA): TGTGCTAGTGGTATAACTACAGATACGCAGTATTTT. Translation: CASGITTDTQYF. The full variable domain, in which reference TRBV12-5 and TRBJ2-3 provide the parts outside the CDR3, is DARVTQTPRHKVTEMGQEVTMRCQPILGHNTVFWYRQTMMQGLELLAYFRNRAPLDDSGMPKDRFSAEMPDATLATLKIQPSEPRDSAVYFCASGITTDTQYFGPGTRLTVL.

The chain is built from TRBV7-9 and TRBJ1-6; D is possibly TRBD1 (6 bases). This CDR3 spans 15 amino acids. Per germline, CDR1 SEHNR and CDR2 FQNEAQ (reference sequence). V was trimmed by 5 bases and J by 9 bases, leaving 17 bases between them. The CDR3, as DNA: TGTGCCAGCAGCGTCGCACAGGGTCCGGGTTCACCCCTCCACTTT. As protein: CASSVAQGPGSPLHF.

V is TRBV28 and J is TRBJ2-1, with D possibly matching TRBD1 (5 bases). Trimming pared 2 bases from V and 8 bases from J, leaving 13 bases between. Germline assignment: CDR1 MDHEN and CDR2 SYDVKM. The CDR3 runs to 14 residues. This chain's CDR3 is CASSLSLGRDEQFF. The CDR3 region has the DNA TGTGCCAGCAGTTTAAGTTTGGGGCGTGATGAGCAGTTCTTC.

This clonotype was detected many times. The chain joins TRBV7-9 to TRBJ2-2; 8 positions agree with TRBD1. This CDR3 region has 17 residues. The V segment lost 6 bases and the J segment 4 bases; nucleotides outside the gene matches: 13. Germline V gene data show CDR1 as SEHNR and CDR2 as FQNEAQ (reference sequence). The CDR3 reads CASSTLTGGQTTGELFF. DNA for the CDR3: TGTGCCAGCAGTACCCTTACAGGGGGGCAGACCACCGGGGAGCTGTTTTTT. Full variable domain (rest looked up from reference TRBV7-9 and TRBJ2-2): DTGVSQNPRHKITKRGQNVTFRCDPISEHNRLYWYRQTLGQGPEFLTYFQNEAQLEKSRLLSDRFSAERPKGSFSTLEIQRTEQGDSAMYLCASSTLTGGQTTGELFFGEGSRLTVL.

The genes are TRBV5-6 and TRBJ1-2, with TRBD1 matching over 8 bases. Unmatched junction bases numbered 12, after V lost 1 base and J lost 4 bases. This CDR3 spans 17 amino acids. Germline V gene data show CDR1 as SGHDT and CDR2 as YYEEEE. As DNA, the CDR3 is TGTGCCAGCAGCTTGAGGGGACAGGCGGCACAATTCTATGGCTACACCTTC. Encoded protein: CASSLRGQAAQFYGYTF.

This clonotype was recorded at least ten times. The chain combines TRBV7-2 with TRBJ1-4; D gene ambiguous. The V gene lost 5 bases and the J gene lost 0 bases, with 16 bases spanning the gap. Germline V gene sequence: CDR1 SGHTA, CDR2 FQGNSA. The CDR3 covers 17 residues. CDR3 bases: TGTGCCAGCAGCCAATCAAGAAGGGCGACAACTAATGAAAAACTGTTTTTT. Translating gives CASSQSRRATTNEKLFF.

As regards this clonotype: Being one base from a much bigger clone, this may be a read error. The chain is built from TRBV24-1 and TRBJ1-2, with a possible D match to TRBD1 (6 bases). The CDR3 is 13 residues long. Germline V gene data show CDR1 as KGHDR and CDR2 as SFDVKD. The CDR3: CATSMGAGYGCTF. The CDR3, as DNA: TGTGCCACCAGTATGGGGGCTGGCTATGGCTGCACCTTC.